The following is a T cell receptor (beta chain) sequence with its context. Its antigen is currently unknown. This record belongs to a study of cytomegalovirus exposure and HLA in healthy donors. Overall study findings and caveats: The study listed 150 to 200 cytomegalovirus-associated TCR beta chains. The classifier, whose performance was assessed in both the original and validation cohorts, reportedly diagnosed cytomegalovirus status with high specificity and sensitivity.

Using immunoSEQ multiplex PCR, the repertoire was profiled, and TCRdb retains in-frame clones only, with some absent. The sample consists of more than 120,000 clones, around 84% of them appearing once. The TCR originated in a man between 18 and 35 years old in good health and CMV-seropositive. Sequenced: PBMCs.

In nucleotides, the CDR3 is TGCGCCAGCAGTTACGGTGGATGCGGAAAACTGTTTTTT. Protein sequence: CASSYGGCGKLFF. The rearrangement uses TRBV23-1 and TRBJ1-4; D gene ambiguous. TRBV23-1 is flagged as an ORF with uncertain function. The ends were cut back, 5 bases at V and 10 bases at J, with 14 bases in the middle. This CDR3 has 13 amino acids.